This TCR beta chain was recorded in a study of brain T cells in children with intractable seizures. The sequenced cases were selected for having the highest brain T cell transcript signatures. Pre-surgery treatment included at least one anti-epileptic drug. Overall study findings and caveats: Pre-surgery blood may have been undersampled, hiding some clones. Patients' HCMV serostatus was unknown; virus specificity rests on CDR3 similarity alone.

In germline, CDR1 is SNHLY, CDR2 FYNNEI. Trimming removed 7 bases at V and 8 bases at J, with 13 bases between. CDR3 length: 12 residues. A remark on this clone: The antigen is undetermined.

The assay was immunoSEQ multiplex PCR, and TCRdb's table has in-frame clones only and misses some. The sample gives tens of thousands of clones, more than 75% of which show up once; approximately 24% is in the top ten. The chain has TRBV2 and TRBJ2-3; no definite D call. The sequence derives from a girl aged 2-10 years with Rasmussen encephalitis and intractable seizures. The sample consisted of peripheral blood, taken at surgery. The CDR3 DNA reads TGTGCCAGCACCCCGGCAGGCTCTACGCAGTATTTT. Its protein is CASTPAGSTQYF.